The 9 T cell receptor beta chains listed next were all sequenced from one sample in a study of T cells in Graves' hyperthyroidism and ophthalmopathy. What was amplified from RNA transcripts were TCR beta CDR3 regions. The study used the HTBI primer set for a first-round RT-PCR of the TCR CDR3. MiXCR was run by TCRdb on the multiplex PCR reads, yielding one entry per CDR3 protein. The profile shows hundreds of thousands of distinct CDR3 sequences, approximately 15% of them singletons. The sample consisted of blood. These receptors all stem from a woman aged 18 to 35 with Graves' hyperthyroidism.

The J gene is TRBJ2-2, the V gene TRBV19; 9 bases fit TRBD1. The CDR3 is made up of 14 amino acids. V lost 3 bases to trimming and J lost 8 bases; unmatched junction nucleotides: 4. Looked up from germline, CDR1 is LNHDA and CDR2 is SQIVND (reference sequence). CDR3 sequence (DNA): TGTGCCAGTAGTATCGGGACAGGGAGGGGGGAGCTGTTTTTT. Its protein is CASSIGTGRGELFF.

This clonotype was recorded many times. J is TRBJ2-3 and V is TRBV5-1; possibly TRBD2 for D (5 bases). Germline V CDR1 and CDR2: SGHRS, YFSETQ. Trimming removed 0 bases from V and 2 bases from J, with 13 bases in between. This CDR3 has 16 residues. CDR3 protein: CASSLDAGGPTDTQYF. Written as DNA, the CDR3 is TGCGCCAGCAGCTTGGATGCGGGTGGCCCCACAGATACGCAGTATTTT.

This clonotype was detected many times. The chain joins TRBV7-8 to TRBJ2-3; TRBD2 aligns across 8 bases. Per germline, CDR1 SGHVS and CDR2 FQNEAQ. J lost 1 base, V lost 1 base, and 13 bases had no gene match. CDR3 length: 19 amino acids. The DNA of the CDR3 is TGTGCCAGCAGCTTAGAAGTTGGGGCTAGCGGGTTCGGCACAGATACGCAGTATTTT. It translates to CASSLEVGASGFGTDTQYF.

The J gene is TRBJ1-1, the V gene TRBV7-2, with D possibly matching TRBD1 (6 bases). Trimming took off 5 bases at V and 4 bases at J, with 14 bases between the two ends. Germline V gene data show CDR1 as SGHTA and CDR2 as FQGNSA. This CDR3 comprises 14 residues. CDR3 amino acids: CASSTQGFGTEAFF. The DNA of the CDR3 is TGTGCCAGCAGCACACAGGGATTTGGCACTGAAGCTTTCTTT.

The genes are TRBV7-2 and TRBJ2-2, with D perhaps matching TRBD1 or TRBD2 (7 bases each). V lost 8 bases and J 7 bases, leaving 20 bases between the germline ends. Germline V gives CDR1 SGHTA, CDR2 FQGNSA. This CDR3 contains 15 residues. CDR3 nucleotide sequence: TGTGCCAGCTCAGGGGGGGGCAAAGCTTACGGGGAGCTGTTTTTT. It is translated as CASSGGGKAYGELFF. Supplemented by reference TRBV7-2 and TRBJ2-2, the full variable domain reads GAGVSQSPSNKVTEKGKDVELRCDPISGHTALYWYRQSLGQGLEFLIYFQGNSAPDKSGLPSDRFSAERTGGSVSTLTIQRTQQEDSAVYLCASSGGGKAYGELFFGEGSRLTVL.

This clonotype was found many times. J is TRBJ2-3 and V is TRBV29-1, with a tentative D call TRBD2 (6 bases). Germline V lookup: CDR1 SQVTM, CDR2 ANQGSEA. Trimming left V 3 bases short and J 5 bases short, with 18 bases between. This CDR3 spans 15 amino acids. Here the CDR3 DNA reads TGCAGCGTTGAGAATAATAGGAGGGAGGTAGATACGCAGTATTTT. Protein: CSVENNRREVDTQYF.

Regarding this clonotype: A much larger clone is a single base away; this may be a read error. The chain has TRBV6-9 and TRBJ1-6; D remains unclear. The germline gives CDR1 MNHGY, CDR2 SVAAGI. The CDR3 has 17 residues. V was cut by 4 bases and J by 0 bases, with 13 bases left in between. Here the CDR3 reads CASSCSPASSYNSPLHF. CDR3 sequence (DNA): TGTGCCAGCAGTTGCTCCCCAGCGAGCTCCTATAATTCACCCCTCCACTTT.

This clonotype was counted at least ten times. This chain links TRBV28 with TRBJ2-6; tentatively, D is TRBD1 (6 bases). V lost 2 bases and J lost 2, with 13 bases in between. The V gene's germline CDR1 is MDHEN and CDR2 SYDVKM. The CDR3 runs 17 residues. The CDR3 here is CASSLLQGITGANVLTF. The CDR3, as DNA: TGTGCCAGCAGTTTACTCCAGGGGATCACTGGGGCCAACGTCCTGACTTTC.

On this clonotype itself: Given a much more abundant clone one base away, this may be a read error. This sequence joins TRBV5-5 and TRBJ1-1; maybe TRBD1 (6 bases). This CDR3 is 16 amino acids long. CDR1 is SGHKS, CDR2 YYEKEE, per germline (reference sequence). The germline V and J ends were trimmed by 0 bases and 4 bases, with 16 bases remaining between them. In nucleotides, the CDR3 is TGTGCCAGCAGCTTGGACAATGACAGGATTGGCACTGAAGCTTTCTTT. Translated: CASSLDNDRIGTEAFF.